This TCR beta chain was found in a study of blood T cell repertoires in COVID-19 (dated by TCRdb to the early 2020s). General notes on the study: Samples from collaborators originated in the United States, Italy and Spain and spanned both the acute and convalescent phases of COVID-19. The material from the prospective study consisted of cDNA or gDNA derived from T cells, B-cell-depleted T cells, or PBMCs. Subjects who had been exposed to COVID-19, were actively infected with it, or had recovered from it provided the deeply sampled blood TCRbeta repertoires that made up the dataset. The repertoires were released in a freely available public database intended as a resource for research on the immune response to SARS-CoV-2. Samples were obtained from the ongoing ImmuneRACE study (first 160 participants) and from 1,200 or so subjects provided by 6 global collaborators. A de-identified subject ID, COVID-19 status, age in years and sex were almost always included in the sample metadata. Where available, HLA class I and class II types were taken from metadata supplied by the sample provider and were not determined by assay-based typing.

Reading the germline V gene (reference sequence) gives CDR1 PRHDT and CDR2 FYEKMQ. From the cysteine up to the phenylalanine, the CDR3 has a length of 18 residues. Only CDR3 DNA is held: 54 bases, read in frame from base 1. Trimmed from V: 2 bases; trimmed from J: 3 bases; junction bases lacking a gene match: 10. In the case of this clone: Which antigen it targets is not known. Nothing much larger sits one base from this clone, and base qualities are not available.

General findings and caveats noted by the study authors: Clinical and demographic metadata were provided uncurated, with the amount varying by source and participant.

The immunoSEQ Assay, a bias-controlled multiplex PCR, was used to amplify TCRbeta CDR3 regions from genomic DNA. The published analysis was carried out like this. The number of nucleated cells in each sample was estimated by amplification of reference gene primers within the assay. To quantify the absolute abundance of each unique TCRbeta CDR3 rearrangement, sequence reads were collapsed and filtered. For each sample, productive Simpson clonality was calculated as the square root of Simpson's diversity index over productive rearrangements. Imported from immuneACCESS, the table was reduced by TCRdb to in-frame sequences with V and J called. These copies leave out some clones; in studies compared against another copy, an unresolved V gene accounts for under half, and the cause of the remainder is not known. The V and J calls and clone size were taken over from that table, and D and trimming were inferred from the DNA. The sample profile shows 190,000 or so clones; around 80% of them were found once. 2.8% of the sample comes from the top ten.

Whole blood was collected in K2EDTA tubes by collaborating institutions according to the institutions' own protocols. For TCRbeta analysis, collaborators shipped samples in one of three forms: frozen whole blood, isolated PBMCs, or DNA extracted from either of those sample types. The sequence links TRBV13 to TRBJ2-1; TRBD2 fits 10 bases in the junction. The sequencing input was peripheral blood. The TCR originated in a woman older than 75 with active or convalescent COVID-19. Here the CDR3 is given as CASSLFDLAGEVYNEQFF. The sequence in DNA is TGTGCCAGCAGCTTATTCGATCTAGCGGGGGAAGTCTACAATGAGCAGTTCTTC.